A selection of T cell receptor beta chains follows, all from one sample in a study of control samples from healthy donors and cancer patients. Sequenced by immunoSEQ multiplex PCR; TCRdb stores in-frame clones only, minus some. This sample has 170,000 or so clones, with about 93% found just once. Sequencing used blood. All receptors come from a man aged 18 to 29 in good health. Both conserved end residues are part of each CDR3. The order of the fields is V gene, clone size, J gene, D gene, CDR3 protein, CDR3 DNA. A D gene is named only where the DNA matches it firmly. Clone size, where shown, is once, few, many, or a class for clones that have expanded.

v_gene: TRBV24-1; abundance: once; j_gene: TRBJ1-4; d_gene: -; CDR3aa: CATSDPAKGGGEKLFF; CDR3nt: TGTGCCACCAGTGATCCCGCGAAGGGCGGTGGTGAAAAACTGTTTTTT
v_gene: TRBV5-1; abundance: -; j_gene: TRBJ2-3; d_gene: -; CDR3aa: CASSLVTDTQYF; CDR3nt: TGCGCCAGCAGCTTGGTGACAGATACGCAGTATTTT
v_gene: TRBV2; abundance: -; j_gene: TRBJ2-7; d_gene: -; CDR3aa: CASSAAGVPYEQYF; CDR3nt: TGTGCCAGCAGTGCGGCAGGGGTCCCCTACGAGCAGTACTTC
v_gene: TRBV24-1; abundance: -; j_gene: TRBJ2-3; d_gene: -; CDR3aa: CATSDFRLPAQYF; CDR3nt: TGTGCCACCAGTGATTTCCGACTCCCGGCGCAGTATTTT
v_gene: TRBV7-9; abundance: -; j_gene: TRBJ1-1; d_gene: -; CDR3aa: CASSLSGLNTEAFF; CDR3nt: TGTGCCAGCAGCTTATCAGGTTTGAACACTGAAGCTTTCTTT
v_gene: TRBV24-1; abundance: -; j_gene: TRBJ1-5; d_gene: TRBD1; CDR3aa: CATSEAGTGSQPQHF; CDR3nt: TGTGCCACCAGTGAAGCCGGGACAGGGAGTCAGCCCCAGCATTTT
v_gene: TRBV6-1; abundance: -; j_gene: TRBJ1-5; d_gene: -; CDR3aa: CASSEFWSGGTGQPQHF; CDR3nt: TGTGCCAGCAGTGAATTTTGGTCGGGGGGGACGGGTCAGCCCCAGCATTTT
v_gene: TRBV12-3/TRBV12-4; abundance: -; j_gene: TRBJ1-1; d_gene: -; CDR3aa: CASSPGTEAFF; CDR3nt: TGTGCCAGCAGCCCCGGGACTGAAGCTTTCTTT
v_gene: TRBV9; abundance: -; j_gene: TRBJ2-5; d_gene: TRBD2; CDR3aa: CASSARTSSWETQYF; CDR3nt: TGTGCCAGCAGCGCTAGGACTAGCAGTTGGGAGACCCAGTACTTC
v_gene: TRBV4-2; abundance: -; j_gene: TRBJ2-3; d_gene: TRBD2; CDR3aa: CASTLAGGSTDTQYF; CDR3nt: TGTGCCAGCACGCTAGCGGGGGGCAGCACAGATACGCAGTATTTT
v_gene: TRBV2; abundance: once; j_gene: TRBJ2-7; d_gene: -; CDR3aa: CASIGRPSYEQYF; CDR3nt: TGTGCCAGCATTGGACGGCCATCCTACGAGCAGTACTTC
v_gene: TRBV4-1; abundance: -; j_gene: TRBJ2-7; d_gene: TRBD1; CDR3aa: CASSQGGQAYEQYF; CDR3nt: TGCGCCAGCAGCCAGGGGGGACAGGCTTACGAGCAGTACTTC
v_gene: TRBV5-1; abundance: -; j_gene: TRBJ1-3; d_gene: -; CDR3aa: CASSLTRGGEGNTIYF; CDR3nt: TGCGCCAGCAGCCTGACCCGGGGAGGGGAGGGAAACACCATATATTTT
v_gene: TRBV24-1; abundance: -; j_gene: TRBJ2-5; d_gene: TRBD1; CDR3aa: CATSDSRRPGTGRRETQYF; CDR3nt: TGTGCCACCAGTGATTCGCGTCGCCCCGGGACAGGCCGACGAGAGACCCAGTACTTC
v_gene: TRBV2; abundance: -; j_gene: TRBJ2-7; d_gene: -; CDR3aa: CASSRDIYYEQYF; CDR3nt: TGTGCCAGCAGCAGGGACATCTACTACGAGCAGTACTTC
v_gene: TRBV4-1; abundance: -; j_gene: TRBJ1-5; d_gene: -; CDR3aa: CASGAQEQSQQPQHF; CDR3nt: TGCGCCAGCGGGGCACAGGAACAGTCCCAGCAGCCCCAGCATTTT
v_gene: TRBV18; abundance: -; j_gene: TRBJ2-7; d_gene: TRBD1; CDR3aa: CASSPRRDRGHSYEQYF; CDR3nt: TGTGCCAGCTCACCACGACGGGACAGGGGACACTCCTACGAGCAGTACTTC
v_gene: TRBV30; abundance: -; j_gene: TRBJ2-7; d_gene: -; CDR3aa: CAWRDGFSEQYF; CDR3nt: TGTGCCTGGAGGGACGGTTTTAGCGAGCAGTACTTC
v_gene: TRBV18; abundance: -; j_gene: TRBJ2-7; d_gene: -; CDR3aa: CASSPRRVGGYEQYF; CDR3nt: TGTGCCAGCTCACCACGAAGGGTAGGTGGCTACGAGCAGTACTTC
v_gene: TRBV2; abundance: -; j_gene: TRBJ2-1; d_gene: -; CDR3aa: CASSEAFFQGHNEQFF; CDR3nt: TGTGCCAGCAGTGAAGCGTTTTTTCAGGGACACAATGAGCAGTTCTTC
v_gene: TRBV2; abundance: -; j_gene: TRBJ2-1; d_gene: TRBD2; CDR3aa: CASSGILLAGGYNEQFF; CDR3nt: TGTGCCAGCAGTGGAATTCTTCTCGCGGGGGGCTACAATGAGCAGTTCTTC
v_gene: TRBV7-9; abundance: -; j_gene: TRBJ1-1; d_gene: TRBD1; CDR3aa: CAGTRGGTEAFF; CDR3nt: TGTGCCGGCACCAGGGGGGGCACTGAAGCTTTCTTT
v_gene: TRBV5-5; abundance: -; j_gene: TRBJ1-2; d_gene: -; CDR3aa: CASSTGFVIVYGYTF; CDR3nt: TGTGCCAGCAGTACCGGGTTTGTGATCGTCTATGGCTACACCTTC
v_gene: TRBV5-1; abundance: -; j_gene: TRBJ1-1; d_gene: TRBD1; CDR3aa: CASSLAGGAEAFF; CDR3nt: TGCGCCAGCAGCTTGGCAGGGGGTGCTGAAGCTTTCTTT
v_gene: TRBV28; abundance: once; j_gene: TRBJ1-2; d_gene: -; CDR3aa: CASSRGYGYTF; CDR3nt: TGTGCCAGCAGTCGAGGATATGGCTACACCTTC
v_gene: TRBV4-1; abundance: few; j_gene: TRBJ1-4; d_gene: TRBD1; CDR3aa: CASRATGENEKLFF; CDR3nt: TGCGCCAGCAGGGCGACAGGGGAGAATGAAAAACTGTTTTTT
v_gene: TRBV19; abundance: -; j_gene: TRBJ1-5; d_gene: -; CDR3aa: CASSTEARGYSNQPQHF; CDR3nt: TGTGCCAGTAGTACGGAGGCCAGGGGCTATAGCAATCAGCCCCAGCATTTT
v_gene: TRBV5-5; abundance: -; j_gene: TRBJ2-7; d_gene: TRBD1; CDR3aa: CASSHRQGTSYEQYF; CDR3nt: TGTGCCAGCAGCCATAGACAGGGTACGTCCTACGAGCAGTACTTC
v_gene: TRBV2; abundance: -; j_gene: TRBJ2-7; d_gene: -; CDR3aa: CASRLNDRLYEQYF; CDR3nt: TGTGCCAGCAGATTAAATGACAGACTATACGAGCAGTACTTC
v_gene: TRBV10-1; abundance: -; j_gene: TRBJ2-1; d_gene: -; CDR3aa: CASSDPLGGTPSPNEQFF; CDR3nt: TGCGCCAGCAGTGACCCGCTTGGGGGGACTCCGAGCCCCAATGAGCAGTTCTTC
v_gene: TRBV5-1; abundance: -; j_gene: TRBJ2-7; d_gene: TRBD1; CDR3aa: CASSVTTGGAFFRYEQYF; CDR3nt: TGCGCCAGCAGCGTTACCACAGGGGGCGCATTTTTCCGATACGAGCAGTACTTC
v_gene: TRBV6-5; abundance: -; j_gene: TRBJ1-2; d_gene: TRBD1; CDR3aa: CASSRTGNYGYTF; CDR3nt: TGTGCCAGCAGTCGGACAGGGAACTATGGCTACACCTTC
v_gene: TRBV7-9; abundance: once; j_gene: TRBJ2-1; d_gene: TRBD2; CDR3aa: CASSLAGLAGPSSYNEQFF; CDR3nt: TGTGCCAGCAGCTTAGCCGGACTAGCGGGACCCTCCTCCTACAATGAGCAGTTCTTC
v_gene: TRBV5-1; abundance: -; j_gene: TRBJ2-5; d_gene: -; CDR3aa: CASSFGVQETQYF; CDR3nt: TGCGCCAGCAGCTTCGGCGTGCAAGAGACCCAGTACTTC
v_gene: TRBV2; abundance: -; j_gene: TRBJ1-1; d_gene: -; CDR3aa: CASTGGGAGEAFF; CDR3nt: TGTGCCAGCACCGGAGGAGGGGCCGGGGAAGCTTTCTTT
v_gene: TRBV28; abundance: -; j_gene: TRBJ2-3; d_gene: -; CDR3aa: CASSPGSSTDTQYF; CDR3nt: TGTGCCAGCAGTCCCGGGTCTAGCACAGATACGCAGTATTTT
v_gene: TRBV2; abundance: once; j_gene: TRBJ1-1; d_gene: -; CDR3aa: CASSEASGITEAFF; CDR3nt: TGTGCCAGCAGTGAGGCCAGCGGTATCACTGAAGCTTTCTTT
v_gene: TRBV29-1; abundance: -; j_gene: TRBJ2-2; d_gene: -; CDR3aa: CSVVKLRPGELFF; CDR3nt: TGCAGCGTTGTGAAGTTGCGCCCCGGGGAGCTGTTTTTT
v_gene: TRBV5-6; abundance: -; j_gene: TRBJ2-2; d_gene: -; CDR3aa: CASSLVYAQANTGELFF; CDR3nt: TGTGCCAGCAGCTTGGTTTACGCACAGGCGAACACCGGGGAGCTGTTTTTT
v_gene: TRBV7-3; abundance: once; j_gene: TRBJ1-2; d_gene: -; CDR3aa: CASSLSPSNYGYTF; CDR3nt: TGTGCCAGCAGCTTATCCCCCAGCAACTATGGCTACACCTTC
v_gene: TRBV18; abundance: -; j_gene: TRBJ2-2; d_gene: -; CDR3aa: CASSRRVLNTGELFF; CDR3nt: TGTGCCAGCTCACGAAGGGTACTTAACACCGGGGAGCTGTTTTTT
v_gene: TRBV18; abundance: -; j_gene: TRBJ1-4; d_gene: -; CDR3aa: CASSPTANNEKLFF; CDR3nt: TGTGCCAGCTCACCTACAGCGAACAATGAAAAACTGTTTTTT
v_gene: TRBV11-1; abundance: -; j_gene: TRBJ1-2; d_gene: -; CDR3aa: CASSFDVTASYGYTF; CDR3nt: TGTGCCAGCAGCTTTGACGTGACAGCGAGCTATGGCTACACCTTC
v_gene: TRBV10-3; abundance: -; j_gene: TRBJ2-5; d_gene: -; CDR3aa: CAIRAGYGEETQYF; CDR3nt: TGTGCCATCAGAGCAGGGTACGGAGAAGAGACCCAGTACTTC
v_gene: TRBV6-6; abundance: -; j_gene: TRBJ2-1; d_gene: -; CDR3aa: CASSYAAAGRWAEQFF; CDR3nt: TGTGCCAGCAGTTACGCGGCGGCCGGGCGATGGGCTGAGCAGTTCTTC
v_gene: TRBV9; abundance: -; j_gene: TRBJ2-7; d_gene: -; CDR3aa: CASSVVDGPYEQYF; CDR3nt: TGTGCCAGCAGCGTAGTCGATGGACCGTACGAGCAGTACTTC
v_gene: TRBV24-1; abundance: -; j_gene: TRBJ2-5; d_gene: -; CDR3aa: CATSDPTSRETQYF; CDR3nt: TGTGCCACCAGTGATCCCACTAGCAGGGAGACCCAGTACTTC
v_gene: TRBV12-3/TRBV12-4; abundance: -; j_gene: TRBJ2-1; d_gene: -; CDR3aa: CASSWATEAVKFF; CDR3nt: TGTGCCAGCAGTTGGGCTACAGAGGCTGTCAAGTTCTTC
v_gene: TRBV4-1; abundance: -; j_gene: TRBJ2-7; d_gene: -; CDR3aa: CASSQNPNGALEQYF; CDR3nt: TGCGCCAGCAGCCAAAACCCCAACGGGGCCCTCGAGCAGTACTTC
v_gene: TRBV6-6; abundance: -; j_gene: TRBJ2-1; d_gene: -; CDR3aa: CASSPRRGIPLFNEQFF; CDR3nt: TGTGCCAGCAGTCCTCGCCGAGGGATCCCACTATTCAATGAGCAGTTCTTC
v_gene: TRBV7-3; abundance: few; j_gene: TRBJ1-5; d_gene: -; CDR3aa: CASSEFSNQPQHF; CDR3nt: TGTGCCAGCAGTGAGTTTAGCAATCAGCCCCAGCATTTT
v_gene: TRBV10-1; abundance: -; j_gene: TRBJ2-3; d_gene: -; CDR3aa: CASSPGGIRTDTQYF; CDR3nt: TGCGCCAGCAGTCCTGGGGGCATAAGGACAGATACGCAGTATTTT
v_gene: TRBV5-1; abundance: -; j_gene: TRBJ1-3; d_gene: TRBD1; CDR3aa: CASSKGTGAGNTIYF; CDR3nt: TGCGCCAGCAGCAAAGGGACAGGGGCAGGAAACACCATATATTTT
v_gene: TRBV28; abundance: -; j_gene: TRBJ2-4; d_gene: -; CDR3aa: CASSLSGLAKNIQYF; CDR3nt: TGTGCCAGCAGTTTAAGTGGTCTAGCCAAAAACATTCAGTACTTC
v_gene: TRBV4-1; abundance: -; j_gene: TRBJ2-3; d_gene: -; CDR3aa: CASSQGSGASTDTQYF; CDR3nt: TGCGCCAGCAGCCAAGGTTCAGGAGCTAGCACAGATACGCAGTATTTT